This T cell receptor beta chain was captured by sequencing in a study of T cell responses to AZD1222 COVID-19 vaccine. Comment on this clone: Its antigen is still unknown.

Combined were second doses at about 4 or about 12 weeks. The assay was immunoSEQ multiplex PCR, and TCRdb's table has in-frame clones only and misses some. Among 140,000 or so clones listed, approximately 90% were seen once. Germline V lookup: CDR1 LNHNV, CDR2 YYDKDF (reference sequence). The CDR3 covers 14 residues. V was pared by 5 bases and J by 7 bases, with 6 bases of the junction left unmatched. Findings and caveats of the study: Spike-specific TCR breadth and depth went up after people got two AZD1222 doses. Donors were largely white British and mainly female; clonal diversity was possibly underestimated.

This TCR was sampled from an adult who received the AZD1222 COVID-19 vaccine. This sequence joins TRBV15 and TRBJ2-1, with TRBD1 matching 9 bases. Sequences were derived from peripheral blood, sampled 28 days after the second AZD1222 dose. CDR3 amino acids: CATSRDRESNEQFF. CDR3 DNA: TGTGCCACCAGCCGGGACAGGGAGTCGAATGAGCAGTTCTTC.